Each of the 13 T cell receptor beta chains below was sequenced from the same sample in a study of cytomegalovirus exposure and HLA in healthy donors. Here immunoSEQ multiplex PCR was the method, and the copy in TCRdb shows in-frame clones only, minus some. The sample has approximately 220,000 clones, approximately 88% seen once; the top ten hold 11% to 15%. Specimen: PBMCs. These TCRs come from a woman aged 25 to 39 in good health and CMV-seropositive.

The table lists this clone with a count of one. The CDR3 spells CASSFKGDYGYTF. CDR3 DNA: TGCGCCAGCTCCTTTAAGGGAGACTATGGCTACACCTTC. The chain joins TRBV5-1 to TRBJ1-2; D unclear. The CDR3 length is 13 residues. The germline gives CDR1 SGHRS, CDR2 YFSETQ. The V end was cut by 7 bases, the J end by 3 bases, with 13 bases between. Drawing the rest from reference TRBV5-1 and TRBJ1-2, the complete variable domain is KAGVTQTPRYLIKTRGQQVTLSCSPISGHRSVSWYQQTPGQGLQFLFEYFSETQRNKGNFPGRFSGRQFSNSRSEMNVSTLELGDSALYLCASSFKGDYGYTFGSGTRLTVV.

This clone has only a few counts. This chain connects TRBV6-5 to TRBJ1-3; 8 bases are shared with TRBD1. The V gene's germline CDR1 is MNHEY and CDR2 SVGAGI. V dropped 7 bases and J dropped 4; count of bases not matched to a gene: 9. This CDR3 is 15 amino acids long. The DNA of the CDR3 is TGTGCCAGCACCCGACAGGGGTTGTCCGGAAACACCATATATTTT. Its translation: CASTRQGLSGNTIYF.

The chain joins TRBV15 to TRBJ1-3; 7 nucleotides match TRBD1. V lost 5 bases, J lost 1 base, and 14 bases stayed unmatched. Looked up from germline, CDR1 is LNHNV and CDR2 is YYDKDF (reference sequence). The length of the CDR3 is 18 residues. The CDR3 nucleotides read TGTGCCACCAGCTCCAAGCTGACAGGGTATATTTCTGGAAACACCATATATTTT. This sequence encodes CATSSKLTGYISGNTIYF.

The chain is built from TRBV9 and TRBJ1-5, with D unresolved. Germline-derived CDR1 and CDR2 are SGDLS and YYNGEE. V lost 0 bases and J 2 bases, leaving 12 bases between the germline ends. This CDR3 is built from 16 residues. CDR3 sequence: CASSVVEGSGNQPQHF. In nucleotides, the CDR3 is TGTGCCAGCAGCGTAGTTGAAGGGAGCGGCAATCAGCCCCAGCATTTT.

The V gene is TRBV9, the J gene TRBJ1-3; D is undetermined. This CDR3 spans 12 amino acids. The germline CDR1 and CDR2 sequences are SGDLS and YYNGEE. The V end lost 3 bases, the J end lost 8 bases, and 9 bases lay between the germline ends. In nucleotides, the CDR3 is TGTGCCAGCAGCGGGCTCGGAGACACCATATATTTT. This encodes CASSGLGDTIYF.

This chain joins TRBV6-5 and TRBJ1-1; D is uncertain. Per germline, CDR1 MNHEY and CDR2 SVGAGI. The CDR3 consists of 13 residues. The V end was cut by 7 bases, the J end by 3 bases, with 12 bases between. DNA of the CDR3: TGTGCCAGCATGTATAACGGAGACACTGAAGCTTTCTTT. It yields the protein CASMYNGDTEAFF.

The chain employs TRBV5-6 and TRBJ1-4; D may be TRBD1 (5 bases). Germline V gives CDR1 SGHDT, CDR2 YYEEEE. Trimming took 4 bases from V and 2 from J, leaving 9 bases between them. The CDR3 runs 14 residues. The DNA for the CDR3 is TGTGCCAGCAGCGGGGGTGCGACTAATGAAAAACTGTTTTTT. This codes for CASSGGATNEKLFF.

The chain recombines TRBV4-3 with TRBJ2-2, with 12 bases matching TRBD2. J gave up 2 bases and V 4 bases, and 8 bases lay outside the gene matches. CDR3 length equals 18 residues. Germline V gene sequence: CDR1 LGHNA, CDR2 YSLEER. The CDR3 coding sequence is TGCGCCAGCAGCCCAGCGTTACTAGCGGGAGGTAACACCGGGGAGCTGTTTTTT. Residues: CASSPALLAGGNTGELFF.

V gene TRBV30 combines with J gene TRBJ2-7; 9 positions match TRBD2. The germline gives CDR1 GTSNPN, CDR2 SVGIG (reference sequence). V trimming: 4 bases; J trimming: 3 bases; junction bases outside the gene matches: 22. CDR3 length equals 19 residues. CDR3 sequence (DNA): TGTGCCTGGATGAATCCCTCAGGGGAGGCGAGCGGGAGGTACTACGAGCAGTACTTC. Its translation: CAWMNPSGEASGRYYEQYF.

The J gene is TRBJ2-1, the V gene TRBV6-4, with TRBD1 matching 7 bases. CDR3 length: 15 amino acids. The trim removed 5 bases at V and 3 bases at J, leaving 7 bases unmatched. CDR1 is MRHNA, CDR2 SNTAGT, per germline. The CDR3 loop is CASSHRDSGYNEQFF. CDR3 coding DNA: TGTGCCAGCAGTCACCGGGACAGCGGCTACAATGAGCAGTTCTTC.

The chain carries TRBV30 and TRBJ2-2; perhaps TRBD1 as D (5 bases). Germline lookup yields CDR1 GTSNPN and CDR2 SVGIG (reference sequence). V was pared by 0 bases and J by 4 bases, with 9 bases between. This CDR3 region has 14 residues. Here the CDR3 DNA reads TGTGCCTGGAGTGTCGAAGGGGTCACCGGGGAGCTGTTTTTT. Translated, it gives CAWSVEGVTGELFF.

The CDR3: CASSASGNTGELFF. In DNA form, the CDR3 reads TGCGCCAGCAGCGCCTCAGGGAACACCGGGGAGCTGTTTTTT. The V gene is TRBV5-1, the J gene TRBJ2-2; no clear D. The CDR3 is 14 residues long. Trimming shortened V by 4 bases and J by 1 base, and 8 bases separated the two germline ends. Germline V CDR1 and CDR2: SGHRS, YFSETQ.

This rearrangement joins TRBV6-1 to TRBJ1-5, with no clear D. Trimming removed 6 bases from V and 1 base from J, with 13 bases in between. The CDR3 extends over 15 amino acids. The germline CDR1 and CDR2 sequences are MNHNS and SASEGT. The CDR3 DNA sequence: TGTGCCAGCAGCTACCAAATGTTGAGCAATCAGCCCCAGCATTTT. It encodes CASSYQMLSNQPQHF.